One and the same sample provided the 6 T cell receptor beta chains below, sequenced in a study of cytomegalovirus exposure and HLA in healthy donors (dated by TCRdb to 2016 to 2017). Libraries came from the immunoSEQ multiplex PCR assay. For the multiplex PCR, a mixture combining 60 forward primers for TCR Vbeta segments and 13 reverse primers for TCR Jbeta segments was used. This immuneACCESS table, as held by TCRdb, lists in-frame sequences with V and J called but not all clones. Of the missing ones, under half trace to an unresolved V gene in checked studies; the others have no known cause. For this sample the table gives roughly 240,000 clones, of which 78% were detected only once. The ten largest make up about 0.47% of the sample. The sequencing input was PBMCs. These receptors all stem from a boy aged 10-17 years in good health and CMV-seronegative.

This clone has only one observation. The rearrangement links TRBV6-4 to TRBJ2-3; 9 bases are a match to TRBD2. Germline V CDR1 and CDR2: MRHNA, SNTAGT. Trimming at V came to 3 bases and at J to 2 bases, leaving 3 bases not matched to a gene. This CDR3 is 15 amino acids long. The CDR3 nucleotides read TGTGCCAGCAGTGAGCAGCGGGGGGACACAGATACGCAGTATTTT. This codes for CASSEQRGDTDTQYF.

The rearrangement links TRBV6-1 to TRBJ2-3, with D possibly being TRBD2 (6 bases). The CDR3 loop spans 15 amino acids. The V gene's germline CDR1 is MNHNS and CDR2 SASEGT. Trimming took off 1 base at V and 10 bases at J, with 18 bases between the two ends. The CDR3 here is CASSEEGLAVAPQYF. CDR3 DNA sequence: TGTGCCAGCAGTGAAGAGGGGTTAGCGGTTGCTCCGCAGTATTTT.

This chain connects TRBV5-1 to TRBJ1-1, with 7 bases lining up with TRBD1. The CDR3 is 15 residues long. The germline V gene encodes CDR1 SGHRS and CDR2 YFSETQ. V shed 2 bases and J 3 bases; nucleotides not matched to a gene: 7. CDR3 DNA: TGCGCCAGCAGCTTCCTGCAGGGGGGAGACACTGAAGCTTTCTTT. Protein product: CASSFLQGGDTEAFF.

The genes are TRBV30 and TRBJ2-3; 7 nucleotides agree with TRBD2. Germline CDR1 reads GTSNPN; CDR2 reads SVGIG (reference sequence). Unmatched junction bases numbered 1, after V lost 4 bases and J lost 0 bases. The CDR3 length is 13 residues. CDR3 in amino acids: CAWTSGSTDTQYF. CDR3 in DNA: TGTGCCTGGACTAGCGGTAGCACAGATACGCAGTATTTT.

The chain combines TRBV6-6 with TRBJ1-2; D remains unclear. Looked up from germline, CDR1 is MNHNY and CDR2 is SVGAGI (reference sequence). V was trimmed by 6 bases and J by 8 bases, leaving 16 bases between them. CDR3 size: 13 residues. As DNA, the CDR3 is TGTGCCAGCAGGAACGACTGGTTCGTCGGCTACACCTTC. Its protein is CASRNDWFVGYTF.

This chain links TRBV7-9 with TRBJ1-4; 9 bases are a match to TRBD1. After removal of 5 bases from V and 8 bases from J, the junction contained 6 bases not matched to a gene. CDR3 length equals 14 residues. Germline V lookup: CDR1 SEHNR, CDR2 FQNEAQ (reference sequence). The CDR3 DNA sequence: TGTGCCAGCAGCCAAGGGACAGGGAGGGAAAAACTGTTTTTT. It yields the protein CASSQGTGREKLFF.